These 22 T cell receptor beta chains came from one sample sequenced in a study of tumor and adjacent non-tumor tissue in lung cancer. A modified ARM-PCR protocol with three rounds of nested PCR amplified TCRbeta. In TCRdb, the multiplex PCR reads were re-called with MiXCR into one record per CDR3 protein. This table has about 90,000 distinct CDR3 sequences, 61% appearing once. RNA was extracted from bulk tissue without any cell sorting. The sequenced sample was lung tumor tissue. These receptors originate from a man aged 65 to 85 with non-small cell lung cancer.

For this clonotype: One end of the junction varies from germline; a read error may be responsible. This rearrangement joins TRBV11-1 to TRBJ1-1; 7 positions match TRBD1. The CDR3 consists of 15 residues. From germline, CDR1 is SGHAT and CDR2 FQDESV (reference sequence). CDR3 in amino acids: CASRFSGTANTESFF. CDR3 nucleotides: TGTGCCAGCCGCTTTTCCGGGACAGCCAACACTGAATCTTTCTTT.

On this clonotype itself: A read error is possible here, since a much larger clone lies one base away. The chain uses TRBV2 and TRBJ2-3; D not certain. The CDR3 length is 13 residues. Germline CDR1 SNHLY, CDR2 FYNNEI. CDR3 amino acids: CVSSEPPGHTQYF. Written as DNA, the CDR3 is TGTGTCAGCAGTGAACCACCTGGGCATACGCAGTATTTT.

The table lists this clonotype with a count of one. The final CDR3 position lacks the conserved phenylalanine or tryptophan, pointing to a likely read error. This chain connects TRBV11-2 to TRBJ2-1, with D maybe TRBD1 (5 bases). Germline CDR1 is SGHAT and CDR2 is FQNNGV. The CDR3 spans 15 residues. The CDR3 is CASSLVLGPYNVQFL. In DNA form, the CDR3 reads TGTGCCAGCAGCTTAGTTCTGGGGCCGTACAATGTGCAGTTCTTA.

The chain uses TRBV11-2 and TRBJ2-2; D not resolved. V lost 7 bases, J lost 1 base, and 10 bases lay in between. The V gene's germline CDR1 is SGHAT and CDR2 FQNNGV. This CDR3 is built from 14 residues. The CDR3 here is CASTMAENTGELFF. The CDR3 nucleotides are TGTGCCAGCACCATGGCCGAGAACACCGGGGAGCTGTTTTTT.

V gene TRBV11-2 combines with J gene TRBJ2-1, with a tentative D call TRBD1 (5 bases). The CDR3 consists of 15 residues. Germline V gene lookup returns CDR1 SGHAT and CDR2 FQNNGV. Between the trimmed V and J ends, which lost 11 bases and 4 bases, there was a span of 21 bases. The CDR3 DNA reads TGTGCCGACAGCCGAAACCTGGTTTCATACAATGAGCAGTTCTTC. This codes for CADSRNLVSYNEQFF.

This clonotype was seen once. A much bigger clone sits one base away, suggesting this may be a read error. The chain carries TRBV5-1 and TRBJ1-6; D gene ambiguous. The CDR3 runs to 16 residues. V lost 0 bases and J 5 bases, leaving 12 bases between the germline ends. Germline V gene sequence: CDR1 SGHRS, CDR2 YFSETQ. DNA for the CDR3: TGCGCCAGCAGCTTGGGGTCGGGTATAGATAATTCACCCCTCCACTTT. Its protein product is CASSLGSGIDNSPLHF.

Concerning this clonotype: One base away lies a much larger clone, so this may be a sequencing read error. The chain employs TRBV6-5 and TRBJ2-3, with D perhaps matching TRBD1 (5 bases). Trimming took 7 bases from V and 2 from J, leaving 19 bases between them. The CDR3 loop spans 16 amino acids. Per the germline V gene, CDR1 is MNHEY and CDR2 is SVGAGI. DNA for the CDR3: TGTGCCAGCAACCCCCGGACATCTCACTTCACAGATACGCAGTATTTT. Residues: CASNPRTSHFTDTQYF.

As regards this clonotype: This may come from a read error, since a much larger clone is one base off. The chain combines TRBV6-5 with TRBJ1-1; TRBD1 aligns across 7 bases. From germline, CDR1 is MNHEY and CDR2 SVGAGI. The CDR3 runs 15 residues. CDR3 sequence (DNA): TGTGGCAGCAGTTACTCAGGGGGGGTGGGAACTGAAGCTTTCTTT. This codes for CGSSYSGGVGTEAFF.

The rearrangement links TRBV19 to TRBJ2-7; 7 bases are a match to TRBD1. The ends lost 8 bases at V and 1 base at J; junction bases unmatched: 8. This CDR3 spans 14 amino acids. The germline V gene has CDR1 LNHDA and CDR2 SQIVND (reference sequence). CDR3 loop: CASRGQPSSYEQYF. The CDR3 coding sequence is TGTGCCAGTCGGGGACAGCCTTCGTCCTACGAGCAGTACTTC.

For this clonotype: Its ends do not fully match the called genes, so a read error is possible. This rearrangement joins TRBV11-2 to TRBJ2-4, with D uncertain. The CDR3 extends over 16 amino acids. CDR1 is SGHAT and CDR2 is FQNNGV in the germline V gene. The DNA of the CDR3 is TGTGCCAGCAGCCTACGGGCAGCCATAGCCAAAATCATTCAGCACTTC. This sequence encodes CASSLRAAIAKIIQHF. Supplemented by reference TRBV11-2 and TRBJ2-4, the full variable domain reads EAGVAQSPRYKIIEKRQSVAFWCNPISGHATLYWYQQILGQGPKLLIQFQNNGVVDDSQLPKDRFSAERLKGVDSTLKIQPAKLEDSAVYLCASSLRAAIAKIIQHFGAGTRLSVL.

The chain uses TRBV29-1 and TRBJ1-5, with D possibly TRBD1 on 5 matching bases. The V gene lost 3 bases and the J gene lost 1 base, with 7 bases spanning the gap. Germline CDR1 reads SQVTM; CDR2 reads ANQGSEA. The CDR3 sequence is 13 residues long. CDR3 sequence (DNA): TGCAGCGTTGAGGCAGGGAGCAATCAGCCCCAGCATTTT. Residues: CSVEAGSNQPQHF.

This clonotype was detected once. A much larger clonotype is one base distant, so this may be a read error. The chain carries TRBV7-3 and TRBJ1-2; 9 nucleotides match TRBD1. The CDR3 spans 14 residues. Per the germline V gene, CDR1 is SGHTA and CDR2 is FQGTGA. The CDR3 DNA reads TGTGTCAGCAGCTTGGACAGGGGCATTGATGGCTACACCTTC. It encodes CVSSLDRGIDGYTF.

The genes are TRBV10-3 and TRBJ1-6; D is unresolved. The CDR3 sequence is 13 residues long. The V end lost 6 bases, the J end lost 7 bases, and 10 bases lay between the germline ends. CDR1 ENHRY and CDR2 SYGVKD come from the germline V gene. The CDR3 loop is CAIRSIVNSPLHF. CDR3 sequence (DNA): TGTGCCATCAGGTCAATTGTGAATTCACCCCTCCACTTT.

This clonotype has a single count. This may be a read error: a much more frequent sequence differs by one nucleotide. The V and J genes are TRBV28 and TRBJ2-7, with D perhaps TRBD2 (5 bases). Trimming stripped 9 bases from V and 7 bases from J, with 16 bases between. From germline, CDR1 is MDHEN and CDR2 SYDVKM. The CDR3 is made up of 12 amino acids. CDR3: CARTTLGSEQYF. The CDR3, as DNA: TGTGCCAGAACCACCTTGGGGAGTGAGCAGTACTTC.

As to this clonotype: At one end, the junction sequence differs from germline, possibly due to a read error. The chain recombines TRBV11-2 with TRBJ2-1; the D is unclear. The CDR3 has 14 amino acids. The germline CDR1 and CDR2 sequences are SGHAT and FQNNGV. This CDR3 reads CASSNDHSYNEQFF. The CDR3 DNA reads TGTGCCAGCAGCAACGATCATTCCTACAATGAGCAATTCTTC.

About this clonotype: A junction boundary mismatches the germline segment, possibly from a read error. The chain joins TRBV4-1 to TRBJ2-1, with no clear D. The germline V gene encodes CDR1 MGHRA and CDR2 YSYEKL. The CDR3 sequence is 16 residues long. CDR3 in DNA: TGCGCCAGCAGCCGCACAGTGGGAAGGACCTACAATGAGCAGTGCTTC. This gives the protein CASSRTVGRTYNEQCF.

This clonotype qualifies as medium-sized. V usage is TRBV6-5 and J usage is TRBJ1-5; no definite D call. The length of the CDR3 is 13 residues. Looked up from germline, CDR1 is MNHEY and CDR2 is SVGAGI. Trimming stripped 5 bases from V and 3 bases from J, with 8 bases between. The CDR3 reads CASSRRANQPQHF. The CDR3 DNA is TGTGCCAGCAGTCGAAGGGCCAATCAGCCCCAGCATTTT.

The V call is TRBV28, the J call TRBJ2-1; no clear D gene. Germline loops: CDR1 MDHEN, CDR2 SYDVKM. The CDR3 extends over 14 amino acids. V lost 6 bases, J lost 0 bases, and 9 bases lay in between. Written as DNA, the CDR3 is TGTGCCAGCAGGCGGCTAGTCTCCTACAATGAGCAGTTCTTC. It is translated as CASRRLVSYNEQFF.

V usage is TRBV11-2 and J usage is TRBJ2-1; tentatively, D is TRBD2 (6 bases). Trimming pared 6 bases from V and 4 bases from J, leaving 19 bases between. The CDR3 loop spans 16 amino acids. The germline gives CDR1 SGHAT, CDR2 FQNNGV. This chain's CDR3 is CASRPTSSGKYNEQFF. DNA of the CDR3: TGTGCCAGCAGGCCAACTAGCAGTGGAAAGTACAATGAGCAGTTCTTC.

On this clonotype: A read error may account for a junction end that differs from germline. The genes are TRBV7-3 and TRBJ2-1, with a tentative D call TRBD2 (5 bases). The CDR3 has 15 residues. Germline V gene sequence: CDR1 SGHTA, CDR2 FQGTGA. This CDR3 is CARSFSGSSYNEQFF. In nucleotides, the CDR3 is TGTGCCAGAAGCTTTAGTGGGAGCTCCTACAATGAGCAGTTCTTC.

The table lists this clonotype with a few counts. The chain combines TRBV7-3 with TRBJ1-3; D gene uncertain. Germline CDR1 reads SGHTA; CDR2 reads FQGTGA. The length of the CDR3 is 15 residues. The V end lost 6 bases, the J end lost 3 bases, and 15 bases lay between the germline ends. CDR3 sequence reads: CASSPWCYCGNTIYF. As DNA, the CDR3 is TGTGCCAGCAGTCCCTGGTGCTACTGTGGAAACACCATATATTTT.

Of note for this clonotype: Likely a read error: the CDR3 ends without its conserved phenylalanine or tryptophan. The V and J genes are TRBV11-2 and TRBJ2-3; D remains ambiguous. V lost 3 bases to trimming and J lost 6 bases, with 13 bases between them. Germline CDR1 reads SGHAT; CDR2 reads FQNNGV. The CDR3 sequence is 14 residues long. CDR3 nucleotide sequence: TGTGCCAGCAGCTTTATTTTGGCCTCCGATACGCAGTATTCT. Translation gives CASSFILASDTQYS.